This TCR beta chain derives from a study of blood T cell repertoires in COVID-19. Looking at the study overall: Donors in the United States, Italy and Spain gave samples during acute or convalescent COVID-19. PBMCs, B-cell-depleted T cells, or T cells provided the cDNA or gDNA that made up the material.

A Seattle source enrolled patients during active infection and followed them longitudinally. Original processing notes: It was from reference gene primer amplification that nucleated cell counts were estimated. Clones were read by immunoSEQ multiplex PCR, and TCRdb kept only the in-frame ones, dropping some. For V, J and clone size, that table is used; D and trimming come from the DNA. The data contain more than 150,000 clones, 94% of them singletons. The CDR3 sequence is 15 residues long. After removal of 12 bases from V and 3 bases from J, the junction contained 12 bases not matched to a gene. CDR1 KGHDR and CDR2 SFDVKD come from the germline V gene.

The sample taken for sequencing was peripheral blood. The receptor was derived from a man younger than 45 with COVID-19, enrolled during active disease. This chain connects TRBV24-1 to TRBJ2-5; 10 bases align to TRBD1. The CDR3 loop reads CAVGGTGEGEETQYF. The CDR3 nucleotides read TGTGCCGTTGGGGGGACAGGGGAGGGAGAAGAGACCCAGTACTTC.